Following are 2 T cell receptor beta chains from one sample sequenced in a study of shared clonotypes between healthy human individuals. The method was immunoSEQ multiplex PCR; TCRdb's version includes in-frame clones alone and lacks a portion of them. The table has around 2,000,000 clones, roughly 91% seen once; the top ten hold roughly 1.8%. Cells designated naive CD8 were CD45RO-negative and were positively selected for CCR7, with terminally differentiated effector memory CD45RA+ cells excluded. Sequenced sample: naive CD8+ T cells from PBMCs. The receptors here all came from a man between 18 and 29 years old in good health. Some clones in this sample may be carry-over from other donors' samples.

The chain joins TRBV5-1 to TRBJ2-7; 8 bases line up with TRBD1. J lost 3 bases, V lost 1 base, and 9 bases had no gene match. The CDR3 length is 16 residues. From germline, CDR1 is SGHRS and CDR2 YFSETQ. The CDR3 bases are TGCGCCAGCAGCTTGTTCTGGGGGACAGGTAACTACGAGCAGTACTTC. Amino acid sequence: CASSLFWGTGNYEQYF.

The genes are TRBV18 and TRBJ2-2; D call uncertain. The length of the CDR3 is 16 residues. Trimming cost V 0 bases and J 0 bases, with 8 bases left between them. Germline values: CDR1 KGHSH, CDR2 LQKENI. Written as DNA, the CDR3 is TGTGCCAGCTCACCACCTGGTGTTACGAACACCGGGGAGCTGTTTTTT. Residues: CASSPPGVTNTGELFF. Full variable domain (missing parts from reference TRBV18 and TRBJ2-2): NAGVMQNPRHLVRRRGQEARLRCSPMKGHSHVYWYRQLPEEGLKFMVYLQKENIIDESGMPKERFSAEFPKEGPSILRIQQVVRGDSAAYFCASSPPGVTNTGELFFGEGSRLTVL.